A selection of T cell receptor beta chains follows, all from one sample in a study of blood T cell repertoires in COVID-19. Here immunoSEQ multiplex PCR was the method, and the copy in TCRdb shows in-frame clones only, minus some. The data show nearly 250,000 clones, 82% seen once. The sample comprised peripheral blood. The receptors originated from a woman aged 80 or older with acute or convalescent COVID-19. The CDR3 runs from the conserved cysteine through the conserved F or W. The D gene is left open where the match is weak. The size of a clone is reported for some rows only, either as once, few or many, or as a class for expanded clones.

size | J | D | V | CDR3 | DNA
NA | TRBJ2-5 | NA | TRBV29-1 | CSGRDTQETQYF | TGCAGCGGCCGGGACACACAAGAGACCCAGTACTTC
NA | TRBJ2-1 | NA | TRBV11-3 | CASSFGGSDNEQFF | TGTGCCAGCAGCTTTGGGGGCTCGGACAATGAGCAGTTCTTC
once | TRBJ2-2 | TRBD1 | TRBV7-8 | CASTPLGQGFGELFF | TGTGCCAGCACCCCCCTGGGACAGGGATTCGGGGAGCTGTTTTTT
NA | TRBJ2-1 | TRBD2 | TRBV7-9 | CASSPGTSGVVYNEQFF | TGTGCCAGCAGCCCGGGGACTAGCGGGGTAGTCTACAATGAGCAGTTCTTC
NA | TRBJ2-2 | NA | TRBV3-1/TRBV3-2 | CASSQVVTGELFF | TGTGCCAGCAGCCAAGTCGTAACCGGGGAGCTGTTTTTT
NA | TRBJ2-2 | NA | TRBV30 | CAWSVQIGGANTGELFF | TGTGCCTGGAGTGTACAAATCGGGGGAGCGAACACCGGGGAGCTGTTTTTT
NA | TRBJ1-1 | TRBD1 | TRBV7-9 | CASSSDLQGARTEAFF | TGTGCCAGCAGCTCGGACCTACAGGGGGCGCGGACTGAAGCTTTCTTT
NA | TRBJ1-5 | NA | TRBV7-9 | CASSFHDRDKNF | TGTGCCAGCAGCTTCCACGACCGGGACAAGAATTTT
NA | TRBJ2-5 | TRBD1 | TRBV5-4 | CASSKGQGETQYF | TGTGCCAGCAGCAAGGGACAGGGAGAGACCCAGTACTTC
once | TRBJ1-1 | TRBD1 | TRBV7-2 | CASSFRGRNTEAFF | TGTGCCAGCAGCTTCAGGGGGAGGAACACTGAAGCTTTCTTT
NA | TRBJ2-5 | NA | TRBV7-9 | CASSLDHGETQYF | TGTGCCAGCAGCTTAGATCACGGGGAGACCCAGTACTTC
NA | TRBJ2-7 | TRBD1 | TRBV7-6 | CASSSGTGSYEQYF | TGTGCCAGCAGCTCAGGGACAGGGAGCTACGAGCAGTACTTC
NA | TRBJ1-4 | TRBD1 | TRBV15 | CATSRGQGHEKLFF | TGTGCCACCAGCAGAGGACAGGGCCATGAAAAACTGTTTTTT
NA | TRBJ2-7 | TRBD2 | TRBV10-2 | CASSLDRTSGGQLSSYEQYF | TGCGCCAGCAGCCTCGATCGGACTAGCGGGGGACAGTTGAGCTCCTACGAGCAGTACTTC
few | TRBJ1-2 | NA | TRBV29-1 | CSAPPGGGVDGYTF | TGCAGCGCTCCACCGGGGGGGGGCGTAGATGGCTACACCTTC
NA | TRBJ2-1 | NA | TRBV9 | CASSGAEGYNEQFF | TGTGCCAGCAGCGGAGCCGAGGGATACAATGAGCAGTTCTTC
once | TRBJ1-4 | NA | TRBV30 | CAWSGGHGEKLFF | TGTGCCTGGAGTGGAGGACATGGAGAAAAACTGTTTTTT
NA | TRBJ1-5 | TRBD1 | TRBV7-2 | CASSLRQGVNQPQHF | TGTGCCAGCAGCTTGAGACAGGGGGTCAATCAGCCCCAGCATTTT
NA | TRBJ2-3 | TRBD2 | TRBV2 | CAIKASSGGRDTQYF | TGTGCCATAAAAGCCTCTAGCGGGGGCAGAGATACGCAGTATTTT